The entry below describes one TCR beta chain. As yet, its antigen is unknown. The CDR3 extends over 15 amino acids. Germline CDR1 reads SGHNT; CDR2 reads YENEEA. With 3 bases clipped from V and 6 bases from J, the junction kept 3 bases outside the gene matches. This specimen comes from a study of tumor-infiltrating lymphocytes in localized non-small cell lung cancer. Overall study context: Patients included smokers and never-smokers with various histologies, some sampled after neoadjuvant chemotherapy. The study, taken as a whole, reports: Different pieces of the same tissue were used for each assay.

Clones were read by immunoSEQ multiplex PCR, and TCRdb kept only the in-frame ones, dropping some. The sample consists of just over 14,000 clones, about four fifths of them appearing once. The rearrangement uses TRBV11-3 and TRBJ2-5, with TRBD2 matching over 14 bases. Sequenced input: lung tumor tissue. This receptor was identified in a human donor with non-small cell lung cancer. The CDR3 DNA sequence: TGTGCCAGCAGCTTTGGGACTAGCGGGAGTAAGACCCAGTACTTC. Its translation: CASSFGTSGSKTQYF.